This T cell receptor (beta chain) was captured by sequencing in a study of cytomegalovirus exposure and HLA in healthy donors (dated by TCRdb to about 2017). Broadly, across the study: An earlier analysis of approximately 640 of the donors reported 250 to 300 Gb of sequence data and 117 million unique TCR beta sequences from about 200 million T cells. In an earlier analysis of several hundred of the donors, high-throughput TCR beta sequencing was used to judge whether each TCR beta V gene segment behaved as functional or pseudogenic. Every repertoire in the discovery cohort had been generated on one and the same sequencing platform. Class I and class II HLA loci were covered by the typing at four-digit resolution. The study aimed to test whether signatures of past pathogen exposure could be identified by cataloging public T cell receptors. A separate validation cohort of 100 to 150 different subjects was used in addition to the approximately 700-subject first cohort. Using immunosequencing, the study profiled T cell repertoires from around 680 subjects and related those repertoires to cytomegalovirus serostatus. Among 398 genotyped donors of the cohort, an average of roughly 240,000 unique TCR beta nucleotide sequences were sequenced per donor, around 20% of them non-productive. The number of donors typed differed by locus, with roughly 629-640 for A, B, C, DRB1 and DQB1, roughly 520 for DQA1, 600 to 610 for DPA1, and 400 to 490 for DPB1. In a later genetic analysis, genome-wide SNP genotypes for about 65% of the roughly 700 donors were used, and that subset was treated as a discovery cohort. Rather than using new phenotypic data, the later analysis identified candidate immune exposures from TCR beta sequences and from how often those sequences occurred across donors. To predict cytomegalovirus infection status, the study combined high-throughput TCR immunosequencing, statistical association of individual TCRs with disease status, and machine learning. Of the approximately 400 genotyped donors, about 80% fell in the genetic ancestry cluster associated with self-reported Caucasian donors. Donor age, sex, ethnicity and CMV serostatus were compiled alongside the repertoire data. Roughly 5 DR-DQ haplotypes were handled as single units for association and clustering, since linkage in the cohort was strong. About 330 gigabases of sequencing data and 75 million to 85 million unique TCR sequences made up an early release that covered around 640 HLA-typed donors. A later analysis re-examined previously published TCR beta repertoires from 500 to 700 donors and added high-resolution HLA genotyping to investigate patterns of TCR occurrence.

Note on this clone: The target of this receptor is not known. Base qualities are missing; no much larger clone stands one base away.

Preparation of the library involved the immunoSEQ multiplex PCR assay. A mixture of 60 forward primers for TCR Vbeta segments and 13 reverse primers for TCR Jbeta segments was used in the multiplex PCR. A multiplex PCR assay on genomic DNA amplified the CDR3 region of rearranged TCR beta genes. On the Illumina HiSeq System, the amplified TCR beta libraries were sequenced as 87-base-pair reads. Concerning the study's data processing: A later analysis counted some 74 million unique TCR beta chains across the 550 to 700 repertoires, and some 11 million of these chains were shared by at least two donors. A nearest-neighbor algorithm error-corrected the raw reads and collapsed the reads into unique sequences, merging closely related sequences to remove PCR and sequencing errors. To assign V, D and J gene segments, CDR3 sequences were aligned to IMGT reference sequences. For a sequence to be retained, a match of at least six nucleotides was required to both a V gene segment and a J gene segment. Rearrangements were classified as productive when the CDR3 lacked stop codons and remained in frame with V and J, and all other rearrangements were classified as non-productive. Following IMGT convention, CDR3 was defined as the stretch from the second conserved V-encoded cysteine to the conserved J-encoded phenylalanine. The earlier analysis of some 600 of the donors excluded sequences that lacked an unambiguous match to a single V gene segment. An earlier analysis of several hundred of the donors called V segments functional above 56.7% productive rearrangements and segregating when the between-donor standard deviation exceeded 5%. A statistical classification framework was developed to diagnose cytomegalovirus status using the catalog of TCR beta chain sequences. In a later analysis, TCR nucleotide sequences were compared against IMGT/GENE-DB human TR gene sequences so that V and J genes could be assigned. A later analysis assigned CDR3 sequences and most-parsimonious VDJ recombination scenarios with the TCRdist pipeline. In a later analysis, each TCR beta chain was defined by its CDR3 amino acid sequence together with its V-gene family, and reads without a unique V-gene family were excluded. As a way to deal with suspected cross-contamination and a sequencing artifact, a later analysis dropped approximately 570 nucleotide sequences that were highly shared and had low generation probability. For each public chain, a later analysis derived a clonal expansion index from normalized ranks of inferred template counts within each repertoire. In a later analysis, generation probabilities were computed with a VDJ recombination model fitted to out-of-frame rearrangements, and the resulting probabilities were checked against IGoR. Hypergeometric tests were used in a later analysis to score TCR-TCR, TCR-HLA and TCR-CMV co-occurrence, with a repertoire-size bias correction applied to the TCR pairs. False discovery rates were estimated in a later analysis by permuting HLA or CMV assignments 20 times. A later analysis grouped co-occurring TCRs with DBSCAN, adding TCRdist sequence similarity when clustering within HLA-allele-positive subsets. For co-occurrence clustering, repertoires with fewer than 30,000 or more than 120,000 public chains were excluded, along with a handful of repertoires with anomalous nucleotide sharing. What TCRdb holds here is the immuneACCESS table cut down to in-frame rearrangements. Part of the clones is not present; checked against another copy, under half of the missing clones reflect an unresolved V gene, and the others are unexplained. V, J and clone size are taken as reported in that table, and D and trimming were inferred from the DNA itself. The sample profile shows about 140,000 clones; roughly 83% of them were found once. Around 3% of the sample comes from the top ten.

The cohort consisted of 650 to 700 healthy bone marrow donors. At the time of sampling, all cohort members were nominally healthy, though unrecorded immune exposures were likely present. The donor tested CMV seronegative and was one of the 352 seronegative cohort members. A peripheral blood sample was provided by each donor, and peripheral blood mononuclear cells were used for TCR beta sequencing. The Qiagen DNeasy Blood Extraction Kit was used to extract genomic DNA from the blood cell samples. The CDR3 has 14 amino acids, counting the end cysteine and phenylalanine. Just the 42-base CDR3 DNA is kept, in frame starting at base 1. In the germline V gene, CDR1 corresponds to SNHLY and CDR2 to FYNNEI. Deletion took 7 bases off V and 2 bases off J, with a span of 14 bases between the germline ends. General conclusions and limits of the study: When HLA alleles, especially DR and DQ, strongly co-occurred, attributing TCR associations to individual alleles was difficult. In this cohort, only TCR beta chains were sequenced, and detectable features were limited by the absence of alpha or paired-chain data. In an earlier analysis of approximately 590 of the donors, most TCR beta V segments appeared in productive rearrangements about 90% or about 30% of the time, broadly matching IMGT annotations. A further reported finding was that TCR beta sequences accurately predicted the HLA-A and HLA-B alleles for most subjects in the first cohort. Compared with the approximately 720-donor mean, donors in an Asian-associated ancestry cluster had fewer N-insertions in productive TCRs, according to a later genetic analysis. While some public TCRs were present in many individuals, most TCR sequences turned up only very rarely across donors. Three of the identified cytomegalovirus-associated TCR beta chains were confirmed in vitro to be specific for cytomegalovirus antigens. Presence/absence analyses assumed roughly uniform sequencing depth across donors, an assumption that may not hold. In a later analysis, HLA-associated TCR beta chains were found to be more clonally expanded and to have lower generation probabilities than equally common non-associated chains. Linkage disequilibrium might explain the correlated functional status among segregating V segments, but an unknown experimental factor could not be ruled out. A cluster of highly shared sequence variants was judged likely to represent a technical artifact of the sequencing pipeline. A later analysis associated 15,000 to 20,000 TCR beta sequences with specific HLA alleles at a false discovery rate of 0.05. For the cohort, immune exposure information was limited to CMV serostatus. In the study, approximately 160 TCR beta chains were listed as associated with cytomegalovirus. According to a later analysis, most CMV-associated TCR beta chains appeared to be HLA-restricted, and the HLA associations seemed to be driven largely by CMV exposure. Cytomegalovirus status was reported to be diagnosed by the classifier with high specificity and sensitivity in both the original and validation cohorts. An association between a missense DCLRE1C variant and V-gene and J-gene trimming of TCR beta chains was found in a later genetic analysis and replicated in an independent cohort. In a later analysis, several top co-occurrence clusters were reported to appear linked to parvovirus B19, influenza, CMV and Epstein-Barr virus. It was suggested by the authors that the approach could potentially be generalized to other disease states and immunological phenotypes. Because HLA typing was missing for some donors at each locus, association tests included only the typed subset. Because the 87-base-pair reads could not distinguish some IMGT-functional V segments, including TRBV6-2 and TRBV6-3, those segments were excluded. In a later analysis, the rate of TCR association differed among HLA loci, with DRB1 alleles having the most associated TCRs and HLA-C alleles having the fewest. Because counts were too low, roughly 17 rarely observed V segments, including chromosome 9 orphons, were left out of the earlier analysis of several hundred of the donors.

The rearrangement joined TRBV2 to TRBJ1-1, with a weak D call of TRBD1 (5 bases match). This sequence was found in a female donor in good health and CMV-seronegative. Sequencing was performed on PBMCs. At the DNA level, the sequence is TGTGCCAGCATGCGGGGCAGGGCCAACACTGAAGCTTTCTTT. Translated, this is CASMRGRANTEAFF.